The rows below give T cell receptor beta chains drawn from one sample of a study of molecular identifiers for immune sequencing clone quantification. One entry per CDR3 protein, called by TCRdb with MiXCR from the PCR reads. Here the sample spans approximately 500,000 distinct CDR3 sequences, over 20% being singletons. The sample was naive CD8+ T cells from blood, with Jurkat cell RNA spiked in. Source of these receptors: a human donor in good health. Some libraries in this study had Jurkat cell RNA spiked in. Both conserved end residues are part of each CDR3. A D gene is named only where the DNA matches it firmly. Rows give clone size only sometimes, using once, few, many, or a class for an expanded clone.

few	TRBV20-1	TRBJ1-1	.	TGCAGTGCACAGCCGGAGGGCACTGAAGCTTTCTTT	CSAQPEGTEAFF
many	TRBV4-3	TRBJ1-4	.	TGCGCCAGCAGCCAAGGTCGTCAGTTGGTATCTAATGAAAAACTGTTTTTT	CASSQGRQLVSNEKLFF
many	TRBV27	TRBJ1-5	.	TGTGCCAGCAGTCCTCGTCCCCGGGGCAATCAGCCCCAGCATTTT	CASSPRPRGNQPQHF
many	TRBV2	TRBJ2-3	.	TGTGCCAGCACTAAAGCGGGGACAACTAGCACAGATACGCAGTATTTT	CASTKAGTTSTDTQYF
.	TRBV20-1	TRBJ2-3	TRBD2	TGCAGTGCTAGAGAGGGACTAGCGGGAGGCCGGCCGAGCACAGATACGCAGTATTTT	CSAREGLAGGRPSTDTQYF
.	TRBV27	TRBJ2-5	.	TGTGCCAGCTCTCTGGTGGCAGCCCAAGAGACCCAGTACTTC	CASSLVAAQETQYF
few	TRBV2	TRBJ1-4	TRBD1	TGTGCCAGCAGTGAACTGGACAGGACTGCAACTAATGAAAAACTGTTTTTT	CASSELDRTATNEKLFF
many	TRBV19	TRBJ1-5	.	TGTGCCAGTAGTATATGGGTTCTGAGCAATCAGCCCCAGCATTTT	CASSIWVLSNQPQHF
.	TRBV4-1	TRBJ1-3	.	TGCGCCAGCAGCCCGATCGGGGGCTCTGGAAACACCATATATTTT	CASSPIGGSGNTIYF
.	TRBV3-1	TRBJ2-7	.	TGTGCCAGCAGCCTCGCCGGGACGAAGTACTTC	CASSLAGTKYF
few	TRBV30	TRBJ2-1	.	TGTGCCTGGACTTTGCCCATTCGGGGGTCCTACAATGAGCAGTTCTTC	CAWTLPIRGSYNEQFF
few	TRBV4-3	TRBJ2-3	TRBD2	TGCGCCAGCAGCCAAGATGGTTTGGCTAGCGGGAGTACAGATACGCAGTATTTT	CASSQDGLASGSTDTQYF
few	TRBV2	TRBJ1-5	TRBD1	TGTGCCAGCATGGCGGGACAGGGGGGATATCAGCCCCAGCATTTT	CASMAGQGGYQPQHF
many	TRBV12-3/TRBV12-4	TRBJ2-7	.	TGTGCCAGCGGCTTGACTAGAGACGAGCAGTACTTC	CASGLTRDEQYF
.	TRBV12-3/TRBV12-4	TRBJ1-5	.	TGTACCAGCAGTTTCGCGGATAGCAATCAGCCCCAGCATTTT	CTSSFADSNQPQHF
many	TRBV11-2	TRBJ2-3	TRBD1	TGTGCCAGCAGCTTAGAACGGACAGGGGGCCTCACAGATACGCAGTATTTT	CASSLERTGGLTDTQYF
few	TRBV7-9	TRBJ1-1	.	TGTGCCAGCAGCTCCGACAGTTCGGAAGCTTTCTTT	CASSSDSSEAFF
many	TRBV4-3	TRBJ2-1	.	TGCGCCAGCAGCCAAGCCGACTCCCTATACAATGAGCAGTTCTTC	CASSQADSLYNEQFF
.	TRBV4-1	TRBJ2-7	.	TGCGCCAGCAGCACCTACAGGAACCACGAGCAGTACTTC	CASSTYRNHEQYF
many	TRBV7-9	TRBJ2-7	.	TGTGCCAGCAGCCTGGGGGGACAGCAGTACTTC	CASSLGGQQYF
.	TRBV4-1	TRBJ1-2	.	TGCGCCAGCAGCCAGAGAGGACTGGATAGGGGCTACACCTTC	CASSQRGLDRGYTF
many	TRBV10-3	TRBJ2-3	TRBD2	TGTGCCATCAATAGCGGGGAAGGCACAGATACGCAGTATTTT	CAINSGEGTDTQYF
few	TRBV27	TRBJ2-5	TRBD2	TGTGCCAGCAGTTTATGGGGGGGGGGCCAAGAGACCCAGTACTTC	CASSLWGGGQETQYF
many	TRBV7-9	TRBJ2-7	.	TGTGCCAGCAGCTCGCGACAGGGACTCCCCTACGAGCAGTACTTC	CASSSRQGLPYEQYF
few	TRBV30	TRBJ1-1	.	TGTGCCTGGACCCCATTCGGGAACACTGAAGCTTTCTTT	CAWTPFGNTEAFF
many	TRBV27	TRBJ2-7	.	TGTGCCAGCAGTCCCGGGCAGGTCGAGCAGTACTTC	CASSPGQVEQYF
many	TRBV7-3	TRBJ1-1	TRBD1	TGTGCCAGCAGCTCGGGGACAGGTAGACACACTGAAGCTTTCTTT	CASSSGTGRHTEAFF
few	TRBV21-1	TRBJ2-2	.	TGTGCCAGCAGCAAAGGGGGGGAGAAGGCCGGGGAGCTGTTTTTT	CASSKGGEKAGELFF
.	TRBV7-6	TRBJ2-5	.	TGTGCCAGCAGCCCGCGGGACAGCCAAGAGGCCCAGTACTTC	CASSPRDSQEAQYF
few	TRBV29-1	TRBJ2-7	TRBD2	TGCAGCGCGGGACTAGGACTTGCCTACGAGCAGTACTTC	CSAGLGLAYEQYF
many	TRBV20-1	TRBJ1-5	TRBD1	TGCAGTGCTAGACCGGACAGGGAAAATCAGCCCCAGCATTTT	CSARPDRENQPQHF
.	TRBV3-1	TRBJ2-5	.	TGTGCCAGCAGCCAAAGAAATGAGCAAGAGACCCAGTACTTC	CASSQRNEQETQYF
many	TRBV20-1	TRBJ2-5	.	TGCAGTGCGCCCACCCTGGGGGGAGAGGAGACCCAGTACTTC	CSAPTLGGEETQYF
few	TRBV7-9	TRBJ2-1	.	TGTGCCAGCAGCTTAGTACAAACCAATGAGCAGTTCTTC	CASSLVQTNEQFF
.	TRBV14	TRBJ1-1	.	TGTGCCAGCAGCTCAGGGTCGGTGAACACTGAAGCTTTCTTT	CASSSGSVNTEAFF
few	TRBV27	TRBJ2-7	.	TGTGCCAGCAGTGCACACTCGGGCGAGCAGTACTTC	CASSAHSGEQYF
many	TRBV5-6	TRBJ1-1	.	TGTGCCAGCAGCTGGGGGGGGGCTGAAGCTTTCTTT	CASSWGGAEAFF
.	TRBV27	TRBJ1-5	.	TGTGCCAGCTCGACGGGACTTAGCAATCAGCCCCAGCATTTT	CASSTGLSNQPQHF
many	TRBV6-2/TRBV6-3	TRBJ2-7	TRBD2	TGTGCCAGCAGTTACTCGACGGGGGGAAACGAGCAGTACTTC	CASSYSTGGNEQYF
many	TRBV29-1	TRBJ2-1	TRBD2	TGCAGCGTGACAACTAGCGGGACCTACAATGAGCAGTTCTTC	CSVTTSGTYNEQFF
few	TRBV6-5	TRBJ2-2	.	TGTGCCAGCAGTTTCTACTCGAACACCGGGGAGCTGTTTTTT	CASSFYSNTGELFF
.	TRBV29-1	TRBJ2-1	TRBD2	TGCAGCGTTGAGGCGGGAGGGTATCTTGAGCAGCTCTTC	CSVEAGGYLEQLF
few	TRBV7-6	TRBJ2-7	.	TGTGCCAGCAGCTTCCAAGATCATAGCTCCTACGAGCAGTACTTC	CASSFQDHSSYEQYF
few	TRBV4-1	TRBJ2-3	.	TGCGCCAGCAGCCTATCCGGGACCCGGATAGGGACAGATACGCAGTATTTT	CASSLSGTRIGTDTQYF
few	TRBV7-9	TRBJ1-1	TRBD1	TGTGCCAGCAGCTTAGCTGAGAACAGGGGACTCACTGAAGCTTTCTTT	CASSLAENRGLTEAFF
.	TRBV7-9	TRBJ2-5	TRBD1	TGTGCCAGCAACTCCACCGACAGGGGGCGAGAGATCCAGTACTTC	CASNSTDRGREIQYF
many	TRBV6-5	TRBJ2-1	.	TGTGCCAGCAGTTATAGGGGATACAATGAGCAGTTCTTC	CASSYRGYNEQFF
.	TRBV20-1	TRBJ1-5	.	TGCAGTGCTAGAGATCATCGGATGGGGGACGGAAATCAGCCCCAGCATTTT	CSARDHRMGDGNQPQHF
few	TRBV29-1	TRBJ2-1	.	TGCAGCGAAAGGACACCTAACAGGTACAATGAGCAGTTCTTC	CSERTPNRYNEQFF
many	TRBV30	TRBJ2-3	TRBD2	TGTGCCTGGAGTGTAGTCCTAGCGGGAGGCACGCAGTATTTT	CAWSVVLAGGTQYF
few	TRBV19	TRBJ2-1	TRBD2	TGTGCCAGTAGTACGCCCGCAGCGGGAGGGCTGAATGAGCAGTTCTTC	CASSTPAAGGLNEQFF
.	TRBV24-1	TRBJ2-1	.	TGTGCCACCAGTGATCGGCGGTCAAACTACAATGAGCGGTTCTTC	CATSDRRSNYNERFF
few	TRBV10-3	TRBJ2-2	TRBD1	TGTGCCATCAAGGACAGGGACACCGGGGAGCTGTTTTTT	CAIKDRDTGELFF